This section outlines one T cell receptor (beta chain) sequence together with its context. Its antigen is unidentified. The junction does not match germline at one end; this may be a read error. TCR beta cDNA libraries had unique molecular identifiers. T cells, about 0.95 to 11 million of them, yielded 500,000 or so cDNA molecules. MiXCR, applied by TCRdb to the PCR reads, yields one record per CDR3 protein. This table holds 650,000 to 900,000 distinct CDR3 sequences, approximately 44% found once. Germline assignment: CDR1 DFQATT and CDR2 SNEGSKA (reference sequence). The CDR3 extends over 14 amino acids. The data are from a study of post-analysis software for immune sequencing data. Study at large: Relapsing-remitting, secondary progressive and progressive-relapsing forms of multiple sclerosis all featured among disease courses. Points from the study as a whole: A significant reduction in normalized Chao1 diversity was observed in multiple sclerosis patients versus controls. Patients used five TRBV segments, including TRBV5-6, TRBV5-1 and TRBV20-1, more often than controls.

The chain links TRBV20-1 to TRBJ2-4; D unclear. The J call may be wrong; the DNA end is better matched by TRBJ2-7. The receptor's source is a girl between 5 and 17 years old with multiple sclerosis. Sequencing was carried out using blood. The CDR3 sequence is CSAGDWSSLDEQYF. CDR3 coding DNA: TGCAGTGCTGGAGATTGGTCCAGCCTGGACGAGCAGTACTTC.